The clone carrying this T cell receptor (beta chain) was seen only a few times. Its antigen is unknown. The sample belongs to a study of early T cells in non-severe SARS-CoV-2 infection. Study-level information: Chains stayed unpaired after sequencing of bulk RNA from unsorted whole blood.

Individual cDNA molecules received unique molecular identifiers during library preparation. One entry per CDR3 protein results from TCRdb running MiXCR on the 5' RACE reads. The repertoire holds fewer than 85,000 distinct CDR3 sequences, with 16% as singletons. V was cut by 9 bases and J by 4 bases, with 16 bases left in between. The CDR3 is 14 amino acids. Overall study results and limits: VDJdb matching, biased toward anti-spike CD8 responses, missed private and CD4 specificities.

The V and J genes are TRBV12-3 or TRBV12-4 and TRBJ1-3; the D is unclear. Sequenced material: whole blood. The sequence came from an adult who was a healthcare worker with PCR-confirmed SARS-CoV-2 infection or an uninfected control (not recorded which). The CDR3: CASPWGGPGNTIYF. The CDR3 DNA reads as TGTGCCAGTCCCTGGGGAGGGCCAGGAAACACCATATATTTT.